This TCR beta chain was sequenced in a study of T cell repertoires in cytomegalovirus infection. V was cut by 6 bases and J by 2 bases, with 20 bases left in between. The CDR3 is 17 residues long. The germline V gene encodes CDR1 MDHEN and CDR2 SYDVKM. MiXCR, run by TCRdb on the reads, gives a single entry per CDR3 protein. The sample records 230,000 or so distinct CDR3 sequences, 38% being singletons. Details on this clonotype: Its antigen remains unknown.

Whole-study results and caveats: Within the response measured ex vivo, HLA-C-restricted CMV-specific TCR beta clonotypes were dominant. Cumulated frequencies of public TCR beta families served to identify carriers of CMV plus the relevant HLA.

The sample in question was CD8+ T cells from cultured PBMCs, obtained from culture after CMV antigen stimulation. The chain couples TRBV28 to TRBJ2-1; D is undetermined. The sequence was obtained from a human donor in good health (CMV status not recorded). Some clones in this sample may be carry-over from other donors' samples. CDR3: CASSPRSGSFAYNEQFF. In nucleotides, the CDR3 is TGTGCCAGCAGCCCGAGGAGTGGTAGCTTCGCCTACAATGAGCAGTTCTTC.